Shown below are 18 T cell receptor beta chains from a single sample sequenced in a study of response to subunit inactivated influenza vaccine. MiXCR was run by TCRdb on the RT-PCR reads, yielding one entry per CDR3 protein. Here the sample spans about 650,000 distinct CDR3 sequences, approximately 14% being singletons. The input for sequencing was PBMCs from blood, taken 11 to 12 days after vaccination. These receptors were taken from a man in his fifties or sixties who received an inactivated influenza vaccine.

The chain uses TRBV5-4 and TRBJ2-2; 7 bases map to TRBD1. The ends lost 6 bases at V and 4 bases at J; junction bases unmatched: 3. In germline, CDR1 is SGHNT, CDR2 YYREEE (reference sequence). The CDR3 has 13 residues. Written as DNA, the CDR3 is TGTGCCAGCAAGGGACAGATCACCGGGGAGCTGTTTTTT. This translates into CASKGQITGELFF. Combining the CDR3 with reference TRBV5-4 and TRBJ2-2 gives the whole variable domain ETGVTQSPTHLIKTRGQQVTLRCSSQSGHNTVSWYQQALGQGPQFIFQYYREEENGRGNFPPRFSGLQFPNYSSELNVNALELDDSALYLCASKGQITGELFFGEGSRLTVL.

This clonotype has a handful of counts. The chain has TRBV11-2 and TRBJ2-5, with 9 positions matching TRBD1. J was trimmed by 5 bases and V by 10 bases; bases with no gene match: 8. Germline CDR1 is SGHAT and CDR2 is FQNNGV. CDR3 length: 13 residues. The chain's CDR3 is CATQRTGVETQYF. CDR3 in DNA: TGTGCCACTCAAAGGACAGGGGTGGAGACCCAGTACTTC.

This CDR3 is CAWSVRGLNQGNTIYF. The CDR3 DNA follows: TGTGCCTGGAGTGTACGCGGTCTGAACCAGGGAAACACCATATATTTT. V usage is TRBV30 and J usage is TRBJ1-3; D remains unclear. V lost 0 bases and J 4 bases, leaving 16 bases between the germline ends. This CDR3 is built from 16 residues. Germline V gives CDR1 GTSNPN, CDR2 SVGIG (reference sequence).

The chain has TRBV11-2 and TRBJ2-2; unclear D gene. With 6 bases removed from V and 1 base from J, the gap between germline ends came to 15 bases. Germline V CDR1 and CDR2: SGHAT, FQNNGV. This CDR3 spans 16 amino acids. The CDR3 region is CASSHTAGLNTGELFF. The CDR3 coding sequence is TGTGCCAGCAGTCACACAGCCGGGCTGAACACCGGGGAGCTGTTTTTT.

The rearrangement joins TRBV9 to TRBJ1-1; 12 nucleotides align to TRBD1. J gave up 8 bases and V 0 bases, and 5 bases lay outside the gene matches. CDR1 and CDR2 from the germline V gene are SGDLS and YYNGEE. The length of the CDR3 is 15 residues. CDR3 nucleotides: TGTGCCAGCAGCGTAGAAGGGACAGGGGGCGCAGAAGCTTTCTTT. Its translation: CASSVEGTGGAEAFF.

The V gene is TRBV27, the J gene TRBJ2-5; TRBD1 is a possible D gene (6 bases). This CDR3 spans 16 amino acids. Germline-derived CDR1 and CDR2 are MNHEY and SMNVEV (reference sequence). Trimming removed 5 bases at V and 4 bases at J, with 20 bases between. CDR3 sequence (DNA): TGTGCCAGCAGTCCACCGGGACATTTAAGTCCAGAGACCCAGTACTTC. This encodes CASSPPGHLSPETQYF.

This clonotype was counted between two and nine times. The chain uses TRBV11-2 and TRBJ2-1; 8 bases fit TRBD2. Trimming removed 4 bases from V and 0 bases from J; junction bases left unmatched: 14. The CDR3 contains 19 residues. The V gene's germline CDR1 is SGHAT and CDR2 FQNNGV. DNA for the CDR3: TGTGCCAGCAGCTCCCCCCGGACGGCGGGGGGTCGCTCCTACAATGAGCAGTTCTTC. Translated, it gives CASSSPRTAGGRSYNEQFF. The full variable domain, completed using reference TRBV11-2 and TRBJ2-1, is EAGVAQSPRYKIIEKRQSVAFWCNPISGHATLYWYQQILGQGPKLLIQFQNNGVVDDSQLPKDRFSAERLKGVDSTLKIQPAKLEDSAVYLCASSSPRTAGGRSYNEQFFGPGTRLTVL.

The rearrangement uses TRBV2 and TRBJ2-1; 7 bases agree with TRBD1. V lost 3 bases and J lost 5; bases outside the gene matches: 7. Germline V gene data show CDR1 as SNHLY and CDR2 as FYNNEI. The CDR3 sequence is 15 residues long. CDR3 sequence reads: CASSDPGQTNNEQFF. The CDR3 DNA is TGTGCCAGCAGTGACCCGGGACAGACGAACAATGAGCAGTTCTTC.

In its sample, this clonotype was seen a few times. The chain combines TRBV6-1 with TRBJ1-4; 9 positions match TRBD1. Germline V lookup: CDR1 MNHNS, CDR2 SASEGT. Germline trimming cut 5 bases from V and 8 bases from J; bases unmatched to any gene: 6. CDR3 length: 14 residues. The chain's CDR3 is CASSKTGGSEKLFF. The CDR3 DNA is TGTGCCAGCAGTAAAACAGGGGGCAGCGAAAAACTGTTTTTT.

The V call is TRBV11-2, the J call TRBJ2-7; 10 bases fit TRBD2. The CDR3 has 16 amino acids. J was trimmed by 0 bases and V by 2 bases; bases with no gene match: 4. The V gene's germline CDR1 is SGHAT and CDR2 FQNNGV. The CDR3 region is CASSLYASGSSYEQYF. The CDR3 coding sequence is TGTGCCAGCAGCTTATATGCTAGCGGGAGCTCCTACGAGCAGTACTTC.

This clonotype was recorded once. The chain links TRBV11-2 to TRBJ2-1, with unresolved D. The CDR3 is made up of 15 amino acids. Trimming pared 4 bases from V and 4 bases from J, leaving 14 bases between. Per germline, CDR1 SGHAT and CDR2 FQNNGV. The CDR3 DNA is TGTGCCAGCAGCTCTCCGAACACTCTATACAATGAGCAGTTCTTC. It is translated as CASSSPNTLYNEQFF.

The chain recombines TRBV6-1 with TRBJ1-2; 8 bases line up with TRBD1. Per the germline V gene, CDR1 is MNHNS and CDR2 is SASEGT. The CDR3 totals 12 residues. J lost 6 bases, V lost 7 bases, and 4 bases had no gene match. CDR3 nucleotides: TGTGCCAGCACGGACAGGGTAAATGGCTACACCTTC. It translates to CASTDRVNGYTF.

This clonotype was seen only a few times. J is TRBJ2-2 and V is TRBV27, with 12 bases identical to TRBD2. The CDR3 totals 16 residues. With 5 bases clipped from V and 9 bases from J, the junction kept 10 bases outside the gene matches. Germline V CDR1 and CDR2: MNHEY, SMNVEV (reference sequence). CDR3 region: CASSPWTSGKLWELFF. Here the CDR3 DNA reads TGTGCCAGCAGTCCTTGGACTAGCGGGAAGCTCTGGGAGCTGTTTTTT.

This clonotype has more than one count but fewer than ten. CDR3 in amino acids: CASSLSTGMDKNIQYF. CDR3 in DNA: TGCGCCAGCAGCTTGTCGACAGGGATGGACAAAAACATTCAGTACTTC. The rearrangement uses TRBV5-1 and TRBJ2-4; 7 bases line up with TRBD1. J gave up 3 bases and V 1 base, and 7 bases lay outside the gene matches. The CDR3 sequence is 16 residues long. CDR1 is SGHRS and CDR2 is YFSETQ in the germline V gene.

The V call is TRBV15, the J call TRBJ2-2; D unclear. V was trimmed by 3 bases and J by 3 bases, leaving 5 bases between them. CDR3 length: 13 amino acids. Germline values: CDR1 LNHNV, CDR2 YYDKDF (reference sequence). The CDR3 DNA reads as TGTGCCACCAGCAGGTGGGACACCGGGGAGCTGTTTTTT. Protein product: CATSRWDTGELFF.

V is TRBV3-1 and J is TRBJ2-5; no definite D call. The CDR3 contains 14 residues. The V gene lost 7 bases and the J gene lost 2 bases, with 14 bases spanning the gap. CDR1 and CDR2 (germline): LGHDT, YNNKEL (reference sequence). The DNA of the CDR3 is TGTGCCAGCACCAGCCCTGGTGGGCAAGAGACCCAGTACTTC. It encodes CASTSPGGQETQYF.

At least ten counts were recorded for this clonotype. CDR3 sequence reads: CASSLSTGRLNTEAFF. In DNA, the CDR3 is TGTGCCAGCAGTTTATCTACGGGACGCTTAAACACTGAAGCTTTCTTT. This chain joins TRBV27 and TRBJ1-1; D might be TRBD1 (5 bases). Germline lookup yields CDR1 MNHEY and CDR2 SMNVEV (reference sequence). CDR3 length: 16 amino acids. The V end lost 0 bases, the J end lost 2 bases, and 13 bases lay between the germline ends.

This clonotype appeared many times. The chain links TRBV20-1 to TRBJ1-2, with 8 bases identical to TRBD1. This CDR3 region has 13 residues. CDR1 and CDR2 (germline): DFQATT, SNEGSKA (reference sequence). V was clipped by 5 bases and J by 5 bases; unmatched bases: 7. In DNA, the CDR3 is TGCAGTGCTCCCAGAACAGGGGGATATGGCTACACCTTC. Translated, it gives CSAPRTGGYGYTF.